What follows are 11 T cell receptor beta chains derived from one specimen sequenced in a study of shared clonotypes between healthy human individuals (dated by TCRdb to about 2020). Libraries came from the immunoSEQ multiplex PCR assay. Not all clones reach the TCRdb copy of this immuneACCESS table, which keeps in-frame sequences only. Checked studies attribute under half of the gap to unresolved V genes and leave the rest unexplained. The sample records 1.6 million or so clones, about 98.5% of which are singletons. The top ten clones comprise around 0.33% of the sample. The sequenced sample was naive CD4+ T cells sorted from blood. What this sample's cell subset or site label stands for: CD45RA+ positively selected. The receptors derive from a man aged 25-45 years in good health.

Of note for this clone: Other DNA sequences in the same sample also yield this CDR3. The chain joins TRBV4-3 to TRBJ1-2, with unresolved D. CDR1 is LGHNA, CDR2 YSLEER, per germline. There are 13 residues in the CDR3. V shed 1 base and J shed 5 bases, with 8 bases lying between them. The CDR3 DNA sequence: TGCGCCAGCAGCCAAGTACCGGATTATGGCTACACCTTC. It translates to CASSQVPDYGYTF.

J is TRBJ2-7 and V is TRBV6-5; D possibly corresponds to TRBD2 (5 bases). V lost 6 bases and J 3 bases, leaving 15 bases between the germline ends. CDR1 MNHEY and CDR2 SVGAGI come from the germline V gene. The CDR3 loop spans 14 amino acids. Here the CDR3 DNA reads TGTGCCAGCAGCTTGACGGGGAGTCACTACGAGCAGTACTTC. The encoded protein is CASSLTGSHYEQYF.

The chain uses TRBV10-3 and TRBJ2-3; D remains ambiguous. The V end lost 6 bases, the J end lost 2 bases, and 18 bases lay between the germline ends. The germline V gene encodes CDR1 ENHRY and CDR2 SYGVKD. The CDR3 sequence is 16 residues long. The CDR3 reads CAIRASSHSYTDTQYF. For the CDR3, the DNA is TGTGCCATCAGGGCAAGCTCTCACTCCTACACAGATACGCAGTATTTT.

CDR3 amino acids: CASGGRGYPSGANVLTF. CDR3 DNA sequence: TGTGCCAGCGGGGGTAGGGGCTACCCATCTGGGGCCAACGTCCTGACTTTC. This chain connects TRBV2 to TRBJ2-6, with D perhaps being TRBD1 or TRBD2 (5 bases each). The CDR3 sequence is 17 residues long. CDR1 is SNHLY and CDR2 is FYNNEI in the germline V gene. V was shortened by 8 bases and J by 1 base, with 18 bases between the two germline ends.

The rearrangement joins TRBV11-2 to TRBJ2-5; the D is unclear. Trimming pared 5 bases from V and 2 bases from J, leaving 9 bases between. This CDR3 comprises 13 residues. Germline CDR1 reads SGHAT; CDR2 reads FQNNGV. The CDR3 loop reads CASSIRDQETQYF. For the CDR3, the DNA is TGTGCCAGCAGCATAAGGGATCAAGAGACCCAGTACTTC.

The chain has TRBV11-2 and TRBJ2-2, with 8 nucleotides matching TRBD2. V dropped 5 bases and J dropped 8; count of bases not matched to a gene: 13. Germline V gene lookup returns CDR1 SGHAT and CDR2 FQNNGV. This CDR3 has 16 amino acids. The CDR3 protein is CASSTFGRVTSGELFF. In DNA form, the CDR3 reads TGTGCCAGCAGCACGTTCGGGAGGGTGACTTCAGGGGAGCTGTTTTTT. Drawing the rest from reference TRBV11-2 and TRBJ2-2, the complete variable domain is EAGVAQSPRYKIIEKRQSVAFWCNPISGHATLYWYQQILGQGPKLLIQFQNNGVVDDSQLPKDRFSAERLKGVDSTLKIQPAKLEDSAVYLCASSTFGRVTSGELFFGEGSRLTVL.

The chain links TRBV19 to TRBJ1-1; TRBD1 might be the D (6 bases). Trimming stripped 6 bases from V and 3 bases from J, with 14 bases between. Germline loops: CDR1 LNHDA, CDR2 SQIVND (reference sequence). The CDR3 contains 14 residues. As DNA, the CDR3 is TGTGCCAGTAGACGGGCCAGGGGAGACACTGAAGCTTTCTTT. Translation: CASRRARGDTEAFF.

The chain recombines TRBV19 with TRBJ1-5; 7 bases are shared with TRBD1. The CDR3 extends over 16 amino acids. V gave up 5 bases and J gave up 0 bases; unmatched junction bases: 7. Germline CDR1 and CDR2: LNHDA and SQIVND (reference sequence). Written as DNA, the CDR3 is TGTGCCAGTAGTGTAACTACAGGGGATAGCAATCAGCCCCAGCATTTT. It translates to CASSVTTGDSNQPQHF.

The gene calls are TRBV27 and TRBJ2-5; TRBD1 matches at 8 bases. The germline CDR1 and CDR2 sequences are MNHEY and SMNVEV (reference sequence). The CDR3 sequence is 14 residues long. Trimming at V came to 2 bases and at J to 7 bases, leaving 6 bases not matched to a gene. This CDR3 reads CASSLGQGLGTQYF. CDR3 sequence (DNA): TGTGCCAGCAGTTTAGGACAGGGTCTCGGGACCCAGTACTTC.

The chain employs TRBV25-1 and TRBJ1-5; D uncertain. The CDR3 runs to 11 residues. The V end was cut by 3 bases, the J end by 15 bases, with 12 bases between. Looked up from germline, CDR1 is MGHDK and CDR2 is SYGVNS. CDR3 amino acids: CASSDGTALHF. Written as DNA, the CDR3 is TGTGCCAGCAGTGACGGAACAGCGTTGCATTTT.

The chain carries TRBV7-2 and TRBJ2-7; 7 bases map to TRBD2. The CDR3 covers 12 residues. J lost 6 bases, V lost 5 bases, and 4 bases had no gene match. Germline V gene sequence: CDR1 SGHTA, CDR2 FQGNSA. The CDR3 here is CASSLGEGEQYF. CDR3 DNA: TGTGCCAGCAGCCTAGGGGAGGGCGAGCAGTACTTC.